Below are 16 T cell receptor beta chains sequenced from a single sample in a study of blood T cells in healthy people across ages. With a J-beta primer mix and a sample-barcoded 5' primer, a second PCR ran roughly 6 to 12 cycles. Each CDR3 protein gets one entry after TCRdb re-called the 5' RACE reads with MiXCR. The table records roughly 1.4 million distinct CDR3 sequences, 59% of them present only once. The sequenced material came from blood. The receptor set was obtained from a man in his late teens or twenties in good health.

The chain recombines TRBV7-9 with TRBJ2-4, with D perhaps given as TRBD1 or TRBD2 (5 bases each). TRBJ2-7 explains the end of the DNA better; the J call may be wrong. CDR3 length equals 15 residues. Germline V CDR1 and CDR2: SEHNR, FQNEAQ (reference sequence). CDR3: CASSLGLGEIYEQYF. CDR3 nucleotides: TGTGCCAGCAGCTTAGGGTTGGGGGAAATCTACGAGCAGTACTTC.

This clonotype was observed a handful of times. The chain combines TRBV28 with TRBJ2-1; 10 bases align to TRBD2. V was pared by 5 bases and J by 6 bases, with 4 bases of the junction left unmatched. From germline, CDR1 is MDHEN and CDR2 SYDVKM. CDR3 length equals 14 residues. DNA for the CDR3: TGTGCCAGCAGTACGCTAGCGGGAGTCAATGAGCAGTTCTTC. Its translation is CASSTLAGVNEQFF.

The chain couples TRBV12-3 or TRBV12-4 to TRBJ1-6; D is ambiguous. CDR3 length: 16 residues. The germline V and J ends were trimmed by 5 bases and 6 bases, with 17 bases remaining between them. CDR3 nucleotides: TGTGCCAGCAGTAGCACACTCGGGGTTACTAATTCACCCCTCCACTTT. This translates into CASSSTLGVTNSPLHF.

The gene calls are TRBV20-1 and TRBJ1-5, with D hard to call. The ends were cut back, 6 bases at V and 2 bases at J, with 17 bases in the middle. The germline V gene encodes CDR1 DFQATT and CDR2 SNEGSKA (reference sequence). The CDR3 is 15 residues long. CDR3 nucleotides: TGCAGTGCCCTCAGTATGGATTATGGCAATCAGCCCCAGCATTTT. It is translated as CSALSMDYGNQPQHF.

A few counts support this clonotype. This sequence joins TRBV7-6 and TRBJ2-3; 8 nucleotides line up with TRBD2. Germline V lookup: CDR1 SGHVS, CDR2 FNYEAQ. After removal of 3 bases from V and 2 bases from J, the junction contained 4 bases not matched to a gene. This CDR3 has 15 amino acids. CDR3 residues: CASSFGGGYTDTQYF. The DNA for the CDR3 is TGTGCCAGCAGCTTTGGCGGGGGGTACACAGATACGCAGTATTTT.

The genes are TRBV14 and TRBJ1-2; TRBD1 matches 7 bases. The CDR3 is 19 residues long. J was trimmed by 4 bases and V by 3 bases; bases with no gene match: 20. Looked up from germline, CDR1 is SGHDN and CDR2 is FVKESK. The CDR3 loop reads CASSHLHQRDSQGGYGYTF. In DNA form, the CDR3 reads TGTGCCAGCAGCCACCTCCACCAGAGGGACAGTCAAGGGGGCTATGGCTACACCTTC.

The count of this clonotype is one. The chain employs TRBV6-6 and TRBJ2-1; D gene uncertain. The CDR3 is 14 amino acids. Trimming took 5 bases from V and 7 from J, leaving 15 bases between them. Germline values: CDR1 MNHNY, CDR2 SVGAGI (reference sequence). The CDR3 loop reads CASSPRTLGNEQFF. The CDR3 DNA follows: TGTGCCAGCAGTCCTAGGACCCTGGGAAATGAGCAGTTCTTC.

The J gene is TRBJ2-7, the V gene TRBV4-2; D is unresolved. Germline CDR1 LGHNA, CDR2 YNFKEQ. Trimming cost V 1 base and J 3 bases, with 16 bases left between them. This CDR3 has 16 residues. The CDR3 reads CASSQGRSLTRYEQYF. The CDR3 bases are TGTGCCAGCAGCCAAGGACGGTCCCTTACACGCTACGAGCAGTACTTC.

This chain joins TRBV3-1 and TRBJ1-3; 11 nucleotides line up with TRBD1. Germline V gene sequence: CDR1 LGHDT, CDR2 YNNKEL (reference sequence). CDR3 length equals 17 residues. J was trimmed by 4 bases and V by 0 bases; bases with no gene match: 5. CDR3 sequence (DNA): TGTGCCAGCAGCCAAGAGTGGGACAGGGGGTCAGGAAACACCATATATTTT. Translated: CASSQEWDRGSGNTIYF. Combining the CDR3 with reference TRBV3-1 and TRBJ1-3 gives the whole variable domain DTAVSQTPKYLVTQMGNDKSIKCEQNLGHDTMYWYKQDSKKFLKIMFSYNNKELIINETVPNRFSPKSPDKAHLNLHINSLELGDSAVYFCASSQEWDRGSGNTIYFGEGSWLTVV.

V and J are TRBV30 and TRBJ2-1; TRBD2 matches at 12 bases. The tail of the sequence fits TRBJ2-7 better, so the J call may be wrong. The CDR3 consists of 13 residues. Germline V lookup: CDR1 GTSNPN, CDR2 SVGIG (reference sequence). CDR3 coding DNA: TGTGCCTGCTTCCGACTAGCGGGAGACGAGCAGTACTTC. The encoded protein is CACFRLAGDEQYF.

CDR3 residues: CASSNSGGFQETQYF. The CDR3, as DNA: TGTGCCAGCAGTAATAGCGGGGGGTTCCAAGAGACCCAGTACTTC. V is TRBV6-5 and J is TRBJ2-5, with TRBD2 matching over 10 bases. The CDR3 is 15 amino acids. V was clipped by 5 bases and J by 1 base; unmatched bases: 4. Germline CDR1 MNHEY, CDR2 SVGAGI.

The chain employs TRBV7-9 and TRBJ2-5, with 11 positions matching TRBD1. The V gene end was trimmed by 3 bases and the J gene end by 11 bases; junction bases not matched to a gene: 11. Germline CDR1 is SEHNR and CDR2 is FQNEAQ (reference sequence). This CDR3 has 15 residues. The CDR3 bases are TGTGCCAGCAGCTTCGGACAGGGGGCTTTGGGTGAGCAGTACTTC. Translating gives CASSFGQGALGEQYF.

Only one count was recorded for this clonotype. This rearrangement joins TRBV6-2 or TRBV6-3 to TRBJ1-4; TRBD1 matches 7 bases. V gave up 2 bases and J gave up 7 bases; unmatched junction bases: 10. This CDR3 region has 16 residues. The germline CDR1 and CDR2 sequences are MNHEY and SVGEGT. CDR3 nucleotides: TGTGCCAGCAGTTACCCGGTCGGGACAGTCCTTGAAAAACTGTTTTTT. Translated, it gives CASSYPVGTVLEKLFF.

This clonotype occurred a few times. V is TRBV15 and J is TRBJ2-5; D possibly corresponds to TRBD2 (7 bases). V shed 6 bases and J shed 0 bases, with 26 bases lying between them. The CDR3 has 19 residues. Germline CDR1 reads LNHNV; CDR2 reads YYDKDF (reference sequence). Here the CDR3 reads CATSTKFAGAGVNQETQYF. The CDR3 nucleotides are TGTGCCACCAGTACAAAATTCGCGGGGGCAGGAGTTAACCAAGAGACCCAGTACTTC.

The rearrangement joins TRBV6-2 or TRBV6-3 to TRBJ1-2; no clear D gene. CDR3 size: 13 residues. V shed 6 bases and J shed 4 bases, with 12 bases lying between them. Germline lookup yields CDR1 MNHEY and CDR2 SVGEGT. CDR3 nucleotides: TGTGCCAGCAGACCCGGCGGACTCTATGGCTACACCTTC. Its translation: CASRPGGLYGYTF.

V and J are TRBV20-1 and TRBJ2-7; possibly TRBD2 for D (7 bases). The tail of the sequence fits TRBJ2-5 better, so the J call may be wrong. The CDR3 consists of 14 residues. The germline gives CDR1 DFQATT, CDR2 SNEGSKA (reference sequence). In DNA, the CDR3 is TGCAGTGCTAGAGTTCAAGGGGGGGGAGAGACCCAGTACTTC. Translation gives CSARVQGGGETQYF.